The 16 T cell receptor beta chains presented below share a single source sample, sequenced in a study of blood T cell repertoires in COVID-19. TCRdb's copy holds only in-frame clones and misses some; the assay was immunoSEQ multiplex PCR. This sample carries roughly 180,000 clones, roughly 76% of them seen once, and the ten largest clones take 8.6%. Sequencing was carried out using peripheral blood. The receptor source for this set is a woman aged 45 to 65 with active or convalescent COVID-19.

This sequence joins TRBV4-3 and TRBJ2-3; 7 bases map to TRBD2. V gave up 0 bases and J gave up 6 bases; unmatched junction bases: 0. The CDR3 sequence is 13 residues long. The germline V gene has CDR1 LGHNA and CDR2 YSLEER. This CDR3 reads CASSQEREDTQYF. For the CDR3, the DNA is TGCGCCAGCAGCCAAGAGCGGGAGGATACGCAGTATTTT.

CDR3 loop: CASSLAQVPNEKLFF. The CDR3 nucleotides are TGTGCCAGCAGCTTAGCGCAGGTACCCAATGAAAAACTGTTTTTT. The V and J genes are TRBV7-2 and TRBJ1-4; no reliable D call. V lost 0 bases to trimming and J lost 5 bases, with 10 bases between them. Germline values: CDR1 SGHTA, CDR2 FQGNSA. This CDR3 is built from 15 residues. Variable domain in full (rest from reference TRBV7-2 and TRBJ1-4): GAGVSQSPSNKVTEKGKDVELRCDPISGHTALYWYRQSLGQGLEFLIYFQGNSAPDKSGLPSDRFSAERTGGSVSTLTIQRTQQEDSAVYLCASSLAQVPNEKLFFGSGTQLSVL.

In this sample, this clone turned up a few times. The chain couples TRBV5-4 to TRBJ2-5, with a possible D match to TRBD2 (6 bases). Looked up from germline, CDR1 is SGHNT and CDR2 is YYREEE (reference sequence). V dropped 4 bases and J dropped 5 bases, with 21 bases sitting between them. The CDR3 runs 16 residues. The CDR3 DNA is TGTGCCAGCAGCCTGGGGCGCGGGGAAGGTCGGGAGACCCAGTACTTC. This codes for CASSLGRGEGRETQYF.

The gene calls are TRBV10-3 and TRBJ2-7, with TRBD2 matching 7 bases. From germline, CDR1 is ENHRY and CDR2 SYGVKD. The J segment lost 4 bases and the V segment lost 4 bases, leaving 4 bases of the junction unmatched. The CDR3 has 13 residues. The chain's CDR3 is CAISAGGRYEQYF. The DNA for the CDR3 is TGTGCCATCAGTGCGGGAGGTCGATACGAGCAGTACTTC.

This chain joins TRBV19 and TRBJ2-7, with TRBD2 identical over 7 bases. The trim removed 5 bases at V and 3 bases at J, leaving 7 bases unmatched. This CDR3 is built from 14 residues. In germline, CDR1 is LNHDA, CDR2 SQIVND (reference sequence). The CDR3 reads CASSSGWGGYEQYF. CDR3 DNA: TGTGCCAGTAGTTCTGGTTGGGGGGGCTACGAGCAGTACTTC.

The chain employs TRBV19 and TRBJ2-3; D gene uncertain. Germline CDR1 reads LNHDA; CDR2 reads SQIVND (reference sequence). The CDR3 length is 15 residues. V lost 3 bases and J 0 bases, leaving 10 bases between the germline ends. This chain's CDR3 is CASSISHPSTDTQYF. CDR3 sequence (DNA): TGTGCCAGTAGTATCTCACACCCTAGCACAGATACGCAGTATTTT. Full variable domain (rest looked up from reference TRBV19 and TRBJ2-3): DGGITQSPKYLFRKEGQNVTLSCEQNLNHDAMYWYRQDPGQGLRLIYYSQIVNDFQKGDIAEGYSVSREKKESFPLTVTSAQKNPTAFYLCASSISHPSTDTQYFGPGTRLTVL.

V and J are TRBV11-2 and TRBJ2-2, with D hard to call. The V gene's germline CDR1 is SGHAT and CDR2 FQNNGV. The V end lost 1 base, the J end lost 4 bases, and 13 bases lay between the germline ends. The CDR3 spans 16 residues. CDR3 nucleotide sequence: TGTGCCAGCAGCTTAGCCTGGCGGCTAAGCACCGGGGAGCTGTTTTTT. Translated, it gives CASSLAWRLSTGELFF.

J is TRBJ2-7 and V is TRBV19; weak D call: TRBD1 (6 bases). Trimming cost V 6 bases and J 6 bases, with 18 bases left between them. Germline assignment: CDR1 LNHDA and CDR2 SQIVND (reference sequence). The CDR3 is 14 residues long. CDR3 in amino acids: CASRGQGGSGEQYF. In DNA form, the CDR3 reads TGTGCCAGTAGAGGGCAAGGGGGTTCGGGCGAGCAGTACTTC.

This clone was observed a few times. J is TRBJ1-5 and V is TRBV27, with D possibly matching TRBD1 (5 bases). The V and J ends lost 5 bases and 2 bases respectively, with 10 bases between them. CDR1 MNHEY and CDR2 SMNVEV come from the germline V gene (reference sequence). There are 14 residues in the CDR3. In nucleotides, the CDR3 is TGTGCCAGCAGTCGGCAGGGCGGCAATCAGCCCCAGCATTTT. This gives the protein CASSRQGGNQPQHF.

The rearrangement joins TRBV7-3 to TRBJ1-3; D uncertain. CDR1 is SGHTA, CDR2 FQGTGA, per germline. The CDR3 is 15 amino acids. Trimming stripped 5 bases from V and 1 base from J, with 12 bases between. The CDR3 nucleotides read TGTGCCAGCAGCCCAAGTCCGGGTTCTGGAAACACCATATATTTT. This sequence encodes CASSPSPGSGNTIYF.

The chain joins TRBV2 to TRBJ1-5, with 7 bases fitting TRBD1. J was trimmed by 4 bases and V by 4 bases; bases with no gene match: 4. The germline V gene encodes CDR1 SNHLY and CDR2 FYNNEI. This CDR3 is built from 14 residues. The CDR3 coding sequence is TGTGCCAGCAGTGGCGGGGACAGAAATCAGCCCCAGCATTTT. Its protein is CASSGGDRNQPQHF.

The chain combines TRBV6-1 with TRBJ1-2; possibly TRBD1 for D (5 bases). Germline values: CDR1 MNHNS, CDR2 SASEGT. There are 13 residues in the CDR3. V lost 2 bases, J lost 4 bases, and 8 bases lay in between. The CDR3 nucleotides are TGTGCCAGCAGTGAACGGGGGGGCTATGGCTACACCTTC. This gives the protein CASSERGGYGYTF.

The V call is TRBV28, the J call TRBJ1-1, with 9 bases identical to TRBD1. V dropped 4 bases and J dropped 6; count of bases not matched to a gene: 9. The CDR3 covers 15 residues. Germline values: CDR1 MDHEN, CDR2 SYDVKM. The chain's CDR3 is CASSWTGVTNAEAFF. The CDR3 coding sequence is TGTGCCAGCAGTTGGACAGGGGTTACTAACGCTGAAGCTTTCTTT.

The J gene is TRBJ2-1, the V gene TRBV4-2; D is ambiguous. V was clipped by 4 bases and J by 3 bases, with 4 bases between them. The CDR3 is 12 amino acids. Germline V gene sequence: CDR1 LGHNA, CDR2 YNFKEQ. CDR3 loop: CASSPNYNEQFF. The CDR3 region has the DNA TGTGCCAGCAGCCCTAACTACAATGAGCAGTTCTTC.

This sequence joins TRBV4-1 and TRBJ2-3; 9 bases are shared with TRBD1. This CDR3 spans 16 amino acids. The germline V gene encodes CDR1 MGHRA and CDR2 YSYEKL. Trimming cost V 1 base and J 3 bases; bases outside gene matches: 5. CDR3 residues: CASSQGLDRGTDTQYF. The CDR3 DNA sequence: TGCGCCAGCAGCCAAGGGTTGGACAGGGGAACAGATACGCAGTATTTT.

The chain employs TRBV6-5 and TRBJ2-7; a possible D gene is TRBD2 (5 bases). From germline, CDR1 is MNHEY and CDR2 SVGAGI. V was shortened by 5 bases and J by 3 bases, with 8 bases between the two germline ends. This CDR3 is built from 12 residues. The CDR3 DNA follows: TGTGCCAGCAGTCCCGGACTCTACGAGCAGTACTTC. Its translation is CASSPGLYEQYF.